The present T cell receptor beta chain was sequenced within a study of cytomegalovirus exposure and HLA in healthy donors. Study overall: Among 150 million to 200 million T cells, an earlier analysis found roughly 120 million unique TCR beta sequences.

PCR primers comprised 60 Vbeta and 13 Jbeta primers. Produced via immunoSEQ multiplex PCR; TCRdb's table is partial and in-frame only. The sample records over 60,000 clones, 65% to 85% being singletons. Looked up from germline, CDR1 is SGHRS and CDR2 is YFSETQ. The CDR3 length is 17 residues. Trimming shortened V by 1 base and J by 0 bases, and 15 bases separated the two germline ends. This sequence originates from a man aged 70-80 years in good health and CMV-seronegative. The chain recombines TRBV5-1 with TRBJ2-3, with D tentatively TRBD1 (5 bases). Material for sequencing was PBMCs. The CDR3 reads CASSLPRGQSSTDTQYF. The CDR3 DNA reads as TGCGCCAGCAGCTTGCCCCGCGGACAATCTAGCACAGATACGCAGTATTTT.